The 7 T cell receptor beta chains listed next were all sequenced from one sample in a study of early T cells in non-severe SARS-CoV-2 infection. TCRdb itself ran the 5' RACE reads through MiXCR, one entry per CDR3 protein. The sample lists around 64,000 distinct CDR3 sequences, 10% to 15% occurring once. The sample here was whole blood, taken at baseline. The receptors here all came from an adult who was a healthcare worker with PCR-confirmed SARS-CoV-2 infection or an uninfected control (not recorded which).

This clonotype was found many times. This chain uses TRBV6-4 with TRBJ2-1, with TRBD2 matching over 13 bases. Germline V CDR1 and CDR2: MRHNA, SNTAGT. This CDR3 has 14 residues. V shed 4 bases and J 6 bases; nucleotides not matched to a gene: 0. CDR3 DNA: TGTGCCAGCAGTGGACTAGCGGGAGGCAATGAGCAGTTCTTC. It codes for CASSGLAGGNEQFF.

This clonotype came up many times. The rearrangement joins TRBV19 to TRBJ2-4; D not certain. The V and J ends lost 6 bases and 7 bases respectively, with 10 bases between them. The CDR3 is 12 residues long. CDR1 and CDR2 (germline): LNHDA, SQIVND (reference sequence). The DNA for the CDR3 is TGTGCCAGTAGAGCACCTATGAACATTCAGTACTTC. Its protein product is CASRAPMNIQYF. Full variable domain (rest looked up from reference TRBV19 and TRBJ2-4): DGGITQSPKYLFRKEGQNVTLSCEQNLNHDAMYWYRQDPGQGLRLIYYSQIVNDFQKGDIAEGYSVSREKKESFPLTVTSAQKNPTAFYLCASRAPMNIQYFGAGTRLSVL.

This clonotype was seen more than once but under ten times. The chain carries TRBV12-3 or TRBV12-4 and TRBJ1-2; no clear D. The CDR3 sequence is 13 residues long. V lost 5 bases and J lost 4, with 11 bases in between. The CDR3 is CASSLPRGYGYTF. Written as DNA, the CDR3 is TGTGCCAGCAGTCTACCGCGGGGCTATGGCTACACCTTC.

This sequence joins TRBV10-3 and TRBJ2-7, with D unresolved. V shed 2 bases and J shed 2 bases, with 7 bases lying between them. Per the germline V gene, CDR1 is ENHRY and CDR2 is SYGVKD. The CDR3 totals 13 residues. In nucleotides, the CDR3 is TGTGCCATCAGTGAGAGCGTAGCCTACGAGCAGTACTTC. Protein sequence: CAISESVAYEQYF.

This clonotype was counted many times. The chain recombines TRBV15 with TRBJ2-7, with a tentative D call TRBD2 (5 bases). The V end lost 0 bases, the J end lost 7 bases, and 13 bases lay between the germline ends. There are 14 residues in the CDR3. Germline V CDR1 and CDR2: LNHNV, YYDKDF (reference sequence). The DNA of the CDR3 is TGTGCCACCAGCAGAGATAGGGAAACGGGGGAGCAGTACTTC. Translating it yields CATSRDRETGEQYF.

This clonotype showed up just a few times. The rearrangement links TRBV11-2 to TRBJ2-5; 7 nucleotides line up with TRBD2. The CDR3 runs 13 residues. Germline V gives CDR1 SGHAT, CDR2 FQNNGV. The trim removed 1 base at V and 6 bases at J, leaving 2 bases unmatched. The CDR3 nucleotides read TGTGCCAGCAGCTTAGTCGGGAGGCAGACCCAGTACTTC. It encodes CASSLVGRQTQYF.

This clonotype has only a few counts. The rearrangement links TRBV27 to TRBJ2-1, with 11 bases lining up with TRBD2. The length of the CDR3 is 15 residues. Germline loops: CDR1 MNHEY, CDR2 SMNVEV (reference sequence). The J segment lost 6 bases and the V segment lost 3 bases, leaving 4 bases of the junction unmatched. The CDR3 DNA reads TGTGCCAGCAGTTTTATAGCGGGGGGGCCCAATGAGCAGTTCTTC. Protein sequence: CASSFIAGGPNEQFF.